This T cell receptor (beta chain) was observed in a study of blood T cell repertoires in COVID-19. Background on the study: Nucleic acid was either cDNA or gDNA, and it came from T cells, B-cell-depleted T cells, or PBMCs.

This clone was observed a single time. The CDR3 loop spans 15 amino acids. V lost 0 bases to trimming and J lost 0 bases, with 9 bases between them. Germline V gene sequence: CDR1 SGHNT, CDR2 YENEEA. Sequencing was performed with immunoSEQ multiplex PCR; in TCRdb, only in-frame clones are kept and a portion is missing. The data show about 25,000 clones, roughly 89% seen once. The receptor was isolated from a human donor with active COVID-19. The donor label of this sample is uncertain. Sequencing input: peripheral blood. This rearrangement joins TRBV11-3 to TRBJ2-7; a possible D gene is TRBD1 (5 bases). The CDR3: CASSLERTSSYEQYF. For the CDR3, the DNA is TGTGCCAGCAGCTTAGAGCGGACATCCTCCTACGAGCAGTACTTC.